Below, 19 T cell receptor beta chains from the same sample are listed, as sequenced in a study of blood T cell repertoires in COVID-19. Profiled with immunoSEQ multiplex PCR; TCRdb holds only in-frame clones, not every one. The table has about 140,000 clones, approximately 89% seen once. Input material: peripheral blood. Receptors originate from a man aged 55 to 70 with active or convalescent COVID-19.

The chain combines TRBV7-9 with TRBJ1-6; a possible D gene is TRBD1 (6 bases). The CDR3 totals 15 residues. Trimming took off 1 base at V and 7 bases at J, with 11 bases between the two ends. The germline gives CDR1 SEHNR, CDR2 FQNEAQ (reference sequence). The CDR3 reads CASSLGQVSNSPLHF. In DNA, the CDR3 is TGTGCCAGCAGCTTAGGACAGGTGTCGAATTCACCCCTCCACTTT.

This CDR3 is CASSATIGYTF. As DNA, the CDR3 is TGTGCCAGTAGTGCGACTATTGGCTACACCTTC. The gene calls are TRBV19 and TRBJ1-2, with D unclear. The V and J ends lost 5 bases and 7 bases respectively, with 8 bases between them. In germline, CDR1 is LNHDA, CDR2 SQIVND (reference sequence). This CDR3 contains 11 residues.

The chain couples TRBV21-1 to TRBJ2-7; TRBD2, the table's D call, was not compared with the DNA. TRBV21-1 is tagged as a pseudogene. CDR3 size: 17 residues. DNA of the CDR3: TGTGCCAGCAGCAAAGGCGCGGGGACTAGCGGGAGGTGGGAGCAGTACTTC. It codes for CASSKGAGTSGRWEQYF.

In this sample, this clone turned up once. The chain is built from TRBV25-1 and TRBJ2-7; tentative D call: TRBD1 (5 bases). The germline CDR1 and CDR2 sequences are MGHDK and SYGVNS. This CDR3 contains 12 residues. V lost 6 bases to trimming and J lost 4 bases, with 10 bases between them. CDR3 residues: CASSSRQYEQYF. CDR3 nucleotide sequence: TGTGCCAGCAGCTCCAGACAGTACGAGCAGTACTTC.

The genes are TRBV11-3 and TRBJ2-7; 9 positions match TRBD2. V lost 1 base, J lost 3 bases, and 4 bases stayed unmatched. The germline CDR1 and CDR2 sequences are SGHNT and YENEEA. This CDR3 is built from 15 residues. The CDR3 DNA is TGTGCCAGCAGCTTAGGGACTAGCGCTATCTACGAGCAGTACTTC. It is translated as CASSLGTSAIYEQYF.

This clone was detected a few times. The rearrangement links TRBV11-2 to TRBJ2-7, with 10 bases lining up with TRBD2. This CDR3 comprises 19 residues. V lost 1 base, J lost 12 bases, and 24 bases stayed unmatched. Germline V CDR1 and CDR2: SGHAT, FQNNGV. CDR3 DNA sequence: TGTGCCAGCAGCTTAGGACCCACGACAGGGTCGGGTAGCGGGAGGCATAGGTACTTC. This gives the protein CASSLGPTTGSGSGRHRYF.

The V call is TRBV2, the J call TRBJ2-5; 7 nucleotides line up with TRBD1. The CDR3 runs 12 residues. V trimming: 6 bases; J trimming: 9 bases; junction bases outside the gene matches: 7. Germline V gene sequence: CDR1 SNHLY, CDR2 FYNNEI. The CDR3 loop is CASRYTGAPQYF. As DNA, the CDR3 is TGTGCCAGCAGATATACAGGGGCCCCCCAGTACTTC.

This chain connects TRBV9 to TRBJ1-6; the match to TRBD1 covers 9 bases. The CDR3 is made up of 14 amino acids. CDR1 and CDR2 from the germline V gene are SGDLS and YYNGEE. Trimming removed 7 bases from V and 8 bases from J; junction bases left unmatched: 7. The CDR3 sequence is CASAPWTGDSPLHF. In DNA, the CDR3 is TGTGCCAGCGCCCCGTGGACAGGGGATTCACCCCTCCACTTT.

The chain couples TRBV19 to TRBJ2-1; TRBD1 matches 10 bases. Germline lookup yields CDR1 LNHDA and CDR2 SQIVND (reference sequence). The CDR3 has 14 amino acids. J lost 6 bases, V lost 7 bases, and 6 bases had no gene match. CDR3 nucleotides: TGTGCCAGTATGAGGGACAGGGGACTCAATGAGCAGTTCTTC. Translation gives CASMRDRGLNEQFF.

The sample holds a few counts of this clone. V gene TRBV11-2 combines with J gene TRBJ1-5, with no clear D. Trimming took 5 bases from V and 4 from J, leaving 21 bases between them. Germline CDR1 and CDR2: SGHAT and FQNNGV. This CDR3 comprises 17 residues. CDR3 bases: TGTGCCAGCAGCAAATCAATAGGCGGGGTCGGTAATCAGCCCCAGCATTTT. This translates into CASSKSIGGVGNQPQHF.

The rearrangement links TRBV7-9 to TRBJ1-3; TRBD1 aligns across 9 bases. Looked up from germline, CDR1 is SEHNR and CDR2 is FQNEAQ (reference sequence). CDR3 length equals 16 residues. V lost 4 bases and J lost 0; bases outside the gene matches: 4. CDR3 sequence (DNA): TGTGCCAGCAGCTCTAGACAGGGGGTCTCTGGAAACACCATATATTTT. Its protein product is CASSSRQGVSGNTIYF.

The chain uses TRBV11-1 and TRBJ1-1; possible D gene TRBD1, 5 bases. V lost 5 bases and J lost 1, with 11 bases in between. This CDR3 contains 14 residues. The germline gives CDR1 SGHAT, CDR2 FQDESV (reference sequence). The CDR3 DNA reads TGTGCCAGCAGCCCCAGACAGCGGAACACTGAAGCTTTCTTT. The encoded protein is CASSPRQRNTEAFF.

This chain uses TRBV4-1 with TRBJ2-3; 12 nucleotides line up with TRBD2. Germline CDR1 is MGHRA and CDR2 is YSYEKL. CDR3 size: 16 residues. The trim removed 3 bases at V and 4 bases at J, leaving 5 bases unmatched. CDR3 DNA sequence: TGCGCCAGCAGCCAGCCGACTAGCGGGAGTTCAGATACGCAGTATTTT. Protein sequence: CASSQPTSGSSDTQYF.

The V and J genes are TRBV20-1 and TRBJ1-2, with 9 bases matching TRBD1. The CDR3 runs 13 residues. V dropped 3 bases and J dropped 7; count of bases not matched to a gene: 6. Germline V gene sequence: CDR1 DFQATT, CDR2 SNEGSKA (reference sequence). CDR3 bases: TGCAGTGCTAGTGGACAGGGGTTGAGTGGCTACACCTTC. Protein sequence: CSASGQGLSGYTF.

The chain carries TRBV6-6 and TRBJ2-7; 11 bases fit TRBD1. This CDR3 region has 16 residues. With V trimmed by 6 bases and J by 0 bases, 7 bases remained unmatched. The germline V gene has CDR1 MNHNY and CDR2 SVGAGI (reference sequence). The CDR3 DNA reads TGTGCCAGCAGGCGGACAGGGGGCGATAGCTCCTACGAGCAGTACTTC. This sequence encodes CASRRTGGDSSYEQYF.

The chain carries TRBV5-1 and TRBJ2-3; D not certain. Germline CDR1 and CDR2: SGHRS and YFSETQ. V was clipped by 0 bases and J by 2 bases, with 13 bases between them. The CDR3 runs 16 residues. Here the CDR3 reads CASSLEPIIPTDTQYF. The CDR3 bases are TGCGCCAGCAGCTTGGAGCCTATCATACCCACAGATACGCAGTATTTT. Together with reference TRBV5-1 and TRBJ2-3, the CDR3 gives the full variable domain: KAGVTQTPRYLIKTRGQQVTLSCSPISGHRSVSWYQQTPGQGLQFLFEYFSETQRNKGNFPGRFSGRQFSNSRSEMNVSTLELGDSALYLCASSLEPIIPTDTQYFGPGTRLTVL.

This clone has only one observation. CDR3 DNA: TGTGCCAGCAGCGTACCCGGGACAGGGTCTGGCTACACCTTC. Protein product: CASSVPGTGSGYTF. V and J are TRBV7-9 and TRBJ1-2; 9 positions match TRBD1. The CDR3 is 14 residues long. J was trimmed by 7 bases and V by 5 bases; bases with no gene match: 8. Per germline, CDR1 SEHNR and CDR2 FQNEAQ (reference sequence).

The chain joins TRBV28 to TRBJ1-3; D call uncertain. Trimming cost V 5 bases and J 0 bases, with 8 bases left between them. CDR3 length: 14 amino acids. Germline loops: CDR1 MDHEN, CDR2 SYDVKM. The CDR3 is CASSADTSGNTIYF. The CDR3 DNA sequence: TGTGCCAGCAGTGCCGACACCTCTGGAAACACCATATATTTT.

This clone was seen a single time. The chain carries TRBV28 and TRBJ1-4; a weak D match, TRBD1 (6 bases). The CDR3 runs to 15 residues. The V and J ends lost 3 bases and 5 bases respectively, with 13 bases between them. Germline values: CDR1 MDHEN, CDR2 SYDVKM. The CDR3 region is CASSLGGGSNEKLFF. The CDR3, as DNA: TGTGCCAGCAGTTTGGGTGGGGGCTCGAATGAAAAACTGTTTTTT.